This T cell receptor beta chain was identified in a study of blood T cells in healthy people across ages (dated by TCRdb to 2013 to 2016). Broadly, across the study: Template switching captured roughly one uniquely barcoded TCR beta cDNA molecule per two T cells in model experiments. Four age groups were formed from the donors: young (average roughly 15 years), middle-aged (around 37), aged (about 62) and long-lived (more than 75). Using deep sequencing normalized with unique cDNA molecular identifiers, the study measured how TCR beta repertoire diversity changes with age. Using the same blood draw, the study looked at two additional independent replicas of 1 million unique cDNA reads for two donors, one aged 18 to 30 and the other aged 80 or older.

Overall results and qualifications from the work: Compared with the aged group, the long-lived group had more naive CD4+ T cells, fewer expanded clones and increased TCR diversity, a pattern suggesting age selection. Because profiling used bulk unsorted PBMCs, naive and antigen-experienced compartments could not be compared conclusively. The percentage of naive T cells measured by flow cytometry correlated strongly with observed TCR beta diversity. The CMV infection status of donors was not known, potentially confounding age-related changes in expanded clonotypes. Observed TCR beta diversity per million T cells fell roughly linearly with age, and a significant reduction was already apparent by age around 39. Estimates of total diversity from one million sequenced T cells were regarded as lower bounds and underestimates.

The approximately 40 donors, aged 6 to 90 years, were systemically healthy Caucasian individuals from Russia. Roughly 9.5 milliliters of peripheral blood were drawn from each donor into EDTA-treated Vacutainer tubes. Ficoll-Paque density-gradient centrifugation was used to isolate PBMCs, with at least 6 million obtained per sample. Total RNA, at least 6 micrograms per sample, was extracted from PBMCs with Trizol reagent. Naive CD45RAhigh/CD27high T cell percentages were measured by flow cytometry on a PBMC aliquot from every donor. This clonotype was detected ten times or more. The specificity of this receptor is unknown. Qualities for individual bases were not recorded, and no much larger clone is one base off. The library was built by means of 5' RACE. The data were produced on an Illumina HiSeq 2500. A second PCR of about 6 to 12 cycles was run with a J-beta primer mix and a sample-barcoded 5' primer. A unique molecular identifier was introduced onto each TCR beta cDNA molecule by a template-switch 5' adaptor carrying 12 random nucleotides. At least 2.5 million CDR3-containing paired-end reads were obtained from each sample. First-strand cDNA was synthesized from all RNA with the Mint cDNA synthesis kit, primed by a TRBC-specific oligonucleotide. All cDNA was treated with uracil-DNA glycosylase and then went through a first 18-cycle PCR with the universal primers M1SS and BC2_uni_R. The paper's data handling went like this. For normalization, 1 million high-quality reads were randomly selected from each sample, with every read carrying a distinct molecular identifier. Reads with shared molecular identifiers were discarded instead of being binned into consensus sequences. CDR3 identification, clonotype clustering and error correction used MiTCR with a Q25 quality threshold and the strictest error-elimination algorithm. A nonparametric unseen species model with Euler transformation was used to estimate lower-bound total TCR beta diversity. TCRdb cleaned the public reads at Q25 with fastp, built clones with MiXCR and kept in-frame beta chains. One record per CDR3 amino acid sequence lists the most common genes and DNA. TCRdb, rather than the study authors, made the V and J calls. The sample records approximately 960,000 distinct CDR3 sequences, roughly 28% of which are singletons. The ten largest account for about a tenth of the sample.

In the germline V gene, CDR1 corresponds to SGHTA and CDR2 to FQGNSA. From its cysteine to its phenylalanine, the CDR3 spans 16 amino acids. Only the CDR3 region is kept as DNA, spanning 48 bases read in frame from base 1. V and J are trimmed by 0 bases and 5 bases, and the gene matches miss 6 bases of the junction. The same specimen was also included in a second study, on T cells of mothers and their children. Per the second study: Nine systemically healthy Caucasian individuals, comprising three mothers and their six children, were included as donors. cDNA synthesis used all of the extracted RNA, with 1.5 ug of RNA in each 15 ul reaction. In the second PCR, the M1S primer added sample barcodes and 2-4 random nucleotides. Over 8.5 million TCR beta CDR3 reads were obtained for each mother, and around 3 million reads were obtained for each child. Thymic selection shapes the output of TCR recombination in a similar way in related and unrelated pairs, and inherited differences have a minor effect. Normalized repertoire overlap in related mother-child pairs was always slightly higher than in unrelated mother-child pairs, but the difference was never significant. No persistent microchimeric T cell clones were found, with a detection sensitivity of roughly 99 clones per million clonotypes. Deep NGS was used in the study to compare the TCR beta repertoires of mothers and children and to look for features that separate related mother-child pairs from unrelated individuals. Mothers averaged around 40 +/- 4 years of age and children averaged approximately 11 +/- 4 years. After adapter ligation with NEBNext reagents, the libraries were sequenced on Illumina HiSeq 2000 with 100+100 nt paired-end reads. To prevent cross-contamination, the mother and child libraries were prepared a month apart and were sequenced in separate runs. For each donor, somewhere between roughly 500,000 and 2,100,000 distinct TCR beta clonotypes were identified. Naive TCR beta clonotypes were estimated from low-frequency clonotypes matched to each donor's FACS-determined naive share, without sorting.

The TCR originated in a woman in her 40s in good health. Source material: blood. Rearrangement joined TRBV7-2 to TRBJ2-4, and 8 junctional nucleotides match TRBD2. The bases read TGTGCCAGCAGCTTAGCAGGCGGGGGGAGGGAAAACATTCAGTACTTC. Its translation reads: CASSLAGGGRENIQYF.